The present T cell receptor (beta chain) was sequenced within a study of T cells in localized non-small cell lung cancer. Study conclusions and caveats: Appearance in adjacent lung was seen for a median about 60 of the top 100 tumor clones.

With regard to this clone: Its antigen is not known.

Using immunoSEQ multiplex PCR, the repertoire was profiled, and TCRdb retains in-frame clones only, with some absent. The sample records almost 5,500 clones, about a third being singletons. This TCR came from a male donor at least 60 years old with stage I squamous cell lung carcinoma. Sample: lung tumor tissue, taken before any cancer treatment.

CDR3 amino acids: CAWSVMGNTIYF. The CDR3 region has the DNA TGTGCCTGGAGTGTAATGGGAAACACCATATATTTT. The chain uses TRBV30 and TRBJ1-3; no definite D call. Trimming pared 0 bases from V and 4 bases from J, leaving 4 bases between. CDR3 length: 12 amino acids. The germline V gene has CDR1 GTSNPN and CDR2 SVGIG (reference sequence).